These 3 T cell receptor beta chains were all obtained from the same sample, sequenced in a study of OX40 agonist ivuxolimab in advanced cancers. Measured with immunoSEQ multiplex PCR; TCRdb has only the in-frame clones, and not every one. The sample holds around 80,000 clones, roughly 84% seen once. Here the sequenced sample was CD4+ or CD8+ T cells sorted from blood, taken in a trial of the OX40 agonist ivuxolimab. The receptors stem from an adult with an advanced solid tumor such as melanoma, head and neck, liver or kidney cancer.

The chain combines TRBV10-3 with TRBJ2-4; D may match TRBD1 or TRBD2 (6 bases each). Looked up from germline, CDR1 is ENHRY and CDR2 is SYGVKD. The CDR3 is made up of 14 amino acids. With 4 bases removed from V and 7 bases from J, the gap between germline ends came to 14 bases. The DNA of the CDR3 is TGTGCCATCAGTGTGGGCCAAGGGGGGAACATTCAGTACTTC. Translating gives CAISVGQGGNIQYF.

This sequence joins TRBV10-3 and TRBJ2-7; 10 positions match TRBD2. The germline V gene has CDR1 ENHRY and CDR2 SYGVKD. Losses at the gene ends were 4 bases for V and 7 bases for J; bases not matched to a gene: 4. The CDR3 contains 13 residues. The CDR3: CAISVAGGGEQYF. The CDR3, as DNA: TGTGCCATCAGTGTAGCGGGAGGAGGGGAGCAGTACTTC.

The chain recombines TRBV18 with TRBJ1-4, with D maybe TRBD1 (6 bases). Trimming left V 1 base short and J 8 bases short, with 14 bases between. The CDR3 length is 15 residues. The V gene's germline CDR1 is KGHSH and CDR2 LQKENI. The CDR3, as DNA: TGTGCCAGCTCACCACTCCCACAGGGAGTCGAAAAACTGTTTTTT. It yields the protein CASSPLPQGVEKLFF.